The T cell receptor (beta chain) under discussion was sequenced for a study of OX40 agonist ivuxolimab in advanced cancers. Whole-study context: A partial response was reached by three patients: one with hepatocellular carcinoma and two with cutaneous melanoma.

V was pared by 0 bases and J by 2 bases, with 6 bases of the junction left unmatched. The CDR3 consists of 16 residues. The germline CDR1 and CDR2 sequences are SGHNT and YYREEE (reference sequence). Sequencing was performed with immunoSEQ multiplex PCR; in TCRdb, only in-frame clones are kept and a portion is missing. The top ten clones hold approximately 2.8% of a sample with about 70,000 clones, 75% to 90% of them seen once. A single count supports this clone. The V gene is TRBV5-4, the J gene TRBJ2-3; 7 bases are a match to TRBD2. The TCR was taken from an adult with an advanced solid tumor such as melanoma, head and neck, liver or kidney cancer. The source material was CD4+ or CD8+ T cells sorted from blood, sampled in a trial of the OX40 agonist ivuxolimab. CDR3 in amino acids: CASSLDGGRDTDTQYF. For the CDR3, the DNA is TGTGCCAGCAGCTTGGACGGGGGGAGAGACACAGATACGCAGTATTTT.